The clone carrying this T cell receptor (beta chain) was seen only a few times. Antigen: not known. V was pared by 1 base and J by 3 bases, with 10 bases between. The CDR3 has 14 amino acids. Germline CDR1 and CDR2: SGHAT and FQNNGV. The TCR library protocol attached unique molecular identifiers to the individual cDNA molecules. TCRdb passed the 5' RACE reads through MiXCR, listing each CDR3 protein once. The profile shows fewer than 35,000 distinct CDR3 sequences, 5% of them singletons. The data were obtained in a study of early T cells in non-severe SARS-CoV-2 infection. Overall study context: The study sequenced bulk RNA from unsorted whole blood, with chains unpaired. Findings and limits, study-wide: Matching with VDJdb favored anti-spike CD8 responses (missing private and CD4 specificities).

Sequenced input: whole blood. The receptor was derived from an adult who was a healthcare worker with PCR-confirmed SARS-CoV-2 infection or an uninfected control (not recorded which). The chain employs TRBV11-2 and TRBJ2-7; weak D call: TRBD1 (5 bases). CDR3 sequence reads: CASSLGPGFYEQYF. The CDR3 coding sequence is TGTGCCAGCAGCTTAGGGCCAGGGTTCTACGAGCAGTACTTC.